The clone carrying this T cell receptor (beta chain) was detected a few times. This sample was taken from a study of blood T cell repertoires in COVID-19. The overall study: From the United States, Italy and Spain came samples of acute and convalescent COVID-19. PBMCs, B-cell-depleted T cells, or T cells provided the cDNA or gDNA that made up the material.

This CDR3 contains 14 residues. The germline V gene has CDR1 SEHNR and CDR2 FQNEAQ (reference sequence). Trimming took 5 bases from V and 0 from J, leaving 10 bases between them. Data came from immunoSEQ multiplex PCR; TCRdb stores just in-frame clones and leaves some out. The sample lists 260,000 or so clones; around four fifths were seen once. This chain uses TRBV7-9 with TRBJ1-1; the D gene is possibly TRBD1 (6 bases). Sequenced: peripheral blood. The TCR comes from a woman in her seventies with acute or convalescent COVID-19. The CDR3 region has the DNA TGTGCCAGCAGCCTCAGGGGCATGAACACTGAAGCTTTCTTT. Protein: CASSLRGMNTEAFF.